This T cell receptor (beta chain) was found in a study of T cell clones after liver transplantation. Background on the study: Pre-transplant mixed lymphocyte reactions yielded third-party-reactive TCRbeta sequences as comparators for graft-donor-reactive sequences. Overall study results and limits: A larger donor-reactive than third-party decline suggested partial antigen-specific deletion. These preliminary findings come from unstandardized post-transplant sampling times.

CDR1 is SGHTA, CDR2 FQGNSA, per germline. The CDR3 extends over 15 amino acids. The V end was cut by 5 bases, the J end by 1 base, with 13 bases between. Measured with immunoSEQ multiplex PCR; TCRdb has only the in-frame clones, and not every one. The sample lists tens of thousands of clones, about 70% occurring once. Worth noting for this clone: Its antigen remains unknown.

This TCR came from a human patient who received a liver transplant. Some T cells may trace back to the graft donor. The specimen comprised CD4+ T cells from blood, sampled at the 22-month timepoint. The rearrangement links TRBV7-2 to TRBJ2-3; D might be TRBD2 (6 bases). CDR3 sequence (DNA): TGTGCCAGCAGCCGCTACGGGGGAGGCACAGATACGCAGTATTTT. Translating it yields CASSRYGGGTDTQYF.